The rows below give T cell receptor beta chains drawn from one sample of a study of T cell repertoires in cytomegalovirus infection. These receptors' antigens are unknown. TCRdb re-analysed the reads in MiXCR, keeping a single row per CDR3 protein. This sample yields 300,000 or so distinct CDR3 sequences, of which 25% are seen a single time; about an eighth belongs to the top ten. The sample was cultured PBMCs, taken from culture after CMV antigen stimulation. The origin of the receptors is a human donor in good health (CMV status not recorded). Some clones in this sample may be carry-over from other donors' samples. The conserved cysteine and the conserved F or W are not part of the CDR3 here. Each record gives: V gene, D gene, CDR3 protein. D genes are given only for firm matches.

V gene: TRBV28
D gene: TRBD1
CDR3 protein: ASSGAGTGKTEAF

V gene: TRBV7-3
D gene: NA
CDR3 protein: ASSLKLANTGELF

V gene: TRBV18
D gene: NA
CDR3 protein: ASSPLNRGGQETQY

V gene: TRBV20-1
D gene: TRBD2
CDR3 protein: SAGGSQETQY

V gene: TRBV12-3/TRBV12-4
D gene: TRBD1
CDR3 protein: ASSLGQTYTEAF

V gene: TRBV7-8
D gene: NA
CDR3 protein: ASSLGLSSNQPQH

V gene: TRBV6-2/TRBV6-3
D gene: TRBD1
CDR3 protein: ASSYAYRGAKNIQY

V gene: TRBV19
D gene: TRBD2
CDR3 protein: ATRGGYYEQY

V gene: TRBV5-6
D gene: TRBD2
CDR3 protein: ATSWREGRTFYNEQF

V gene: TRBV12-3/TRBV12-4
D gene: TRBD1
CDR3 protein: ASNRGTGDEQY

V gene: TRBV4-1
D gene: NA
CDR3 protein: ASSLRSGYSTDTQY

V gene: TRBV7-2
D gene: NA
CDR3 protein: ASSPGTNYGYT

V gene: TRBV4-1
D gene: TRBD2
CDR3 protein: ASSLESGTSGRYEQF

V gene: TRBV12-3/TRBV12-4
D gene: NA
CDR3 protein: ASSFRESGQPQH

V gene: TRBV6-1
D gene: TRBD1
CDR3 protein: ASSTTGASNQPQH

V gene: TRBV30
D gene: TRBD2
CDR3 protein: AWSVLAAYQETQY

V gene: TRBV7-2
D gene: NA
CDR3 protein: ASSPTIIGELF

V gene: TRBV14
D gene: TRBD1
CDR3 protein: ASSQIQGTALETQY

V gene: TRBV5-1
D gene: NA
CDR3 protein: ASSLVSQSSGTEAF

V gene: TRBV24-1
D gene: NA
CDR3 protein: ATSDSTGLQETQY

V gene: TRBV11-1
D gene: NA
CDR3 protein: ASSHRLQTNEQF

V gene: TRBV6-5
D gene: TRBD2
CDR3 protein: ASSPGLAGNNEQF

V gene: TRBV29-1
D gene: NA
CDR3 protein: SAWVSTNEKLF

V gene: TRBV7-8
D gene: NA
CDR3 protein: ASSLGQAGSQPQH

V gene: TRBV7-9
D gene: NA
CDR3 protein: ASSQRGETQY

V gene: TRBV12-3/TRBV12-4
D gene: TRBD2
CDR3 protein: ASSPGLASTDTQY

V gene: TRBV6-2/TRBV6-3
D gene: NA
CDR3 protein: ASSPGTAYNEQF

V gene: TRBV19
D gene: NA
CDR3 protein: ASSYSPNEQF

V gene: TRBV4-3
D gene: TRBD2
CDR3 protein: ASSRTFGGNEQF

V gene: TRBV7-3
D gene: NA
CDR3 protein: ASSSFGGPGANVLT

V gene: TRBV4-3
D gene: NA
CDR3 protein: ASSQEVAGQSGNEQF

V gene: TRBV7-2
D gene: NA
CDR3 protein: ASSSAGAGNNQPQH

V gene: TRBV28
D gene: NA
CDR3 protein: ASSPTDGDNQPQH

V gene: TRBV12-5
D gene: TRBD2
CDR3 protein: ASGLLREDYNEQF

V gene: TRBV6-2/TRBV6-3
D gene: TRBD1
CDR3 protein: ASRGGQGLNYNEQF

V gene: TRBV28
D gene: TRBD2
CDR3 protein: ASSPRTSGRDNEQF

V gene: TRBV7-2
D gene: NA
CDR3 protein: ASSPTVGEPQH

V gene: TRBV6-5
D gene: NA
CDR3 protein: ASSLLQGTEAF

V gene: TRBV20-1
D gene: NA
CDR3 protein: SAIRAALGQF

V gene: TRBV4-3
D gene: TRBD2
CDR3 protein: ASSPKRGSSYNEQF

V gene: TRBV18
D gene: TRBD1
CDR3 protein: ASSPLGQGPDTQY

V gene: TRBV9
D gene: NA
CDR3 protein: ASSDGANEQF

V gene: TRBV11-3
D gene: TRBD2
CDR3 protein: ASSEGLAGDNEQF

V gene: TRBV4-1
D gene: TRBD2
CDR3 protein: ASSQALAGVRYEQF

V gene: TRBV24-1
D gene: NA
CDR3 protein: ATSVGSGYTGELF

V gene: TRBV6-1
D gene: NA
CDR3 protein: ASQDRDSPYNEQF

V gene: TRBV7-2
D gene: NA
CDR3 protein: ASSPYAVGEQY

V gene: TRBV12-3/TRBV12-4
D gene: TRBD2
CDR3 protein: ASERERAGETQY

V gene: TRBV12-3/TRBV12-4
D gene: TRBD2
CDR3 protein: ASSFGGEGRAQF

V gene: TRBV7-2
D gene: NA
CDR3 protein: ASSPQGQETQY

V gene: TRBV6-1
D gene: NA
CDR3 protein: ASSLRERGPAPADTQY

V gene: TRBV24-1
D gene: NA
CDR3 protein: ATGRIGNEQF

V gene: TRBV4-1
D gene: NA
CDR3 protein: ASSQGLGGNTEAF

V gene: TRBV6-5
D gene: NA
CDR3 protein: ASSPRRPGTEAF

V gene: TRBV30
D gene: NA
CDR3 protein: AWSVWGGTSGANVLT

V gene: TRBV12-3/TRBV12-4
D gene: NA
CDR3 protein: ASSLLAGGNQPQH

V gene: TRBV7-2
D gene: TRBD2
CDR3 protein: ASSSNNYRLARSSYNEQF

V gene: TRBV6-5
D gene: NA
CDR3 protein: ASSFRGITTTDTQY